The 23 T cell receptor beta chains listed next were all sequenced from one sample in a study of T cell repertoires in cytomegalovirus infection. TCRdb itself ran the reads through MiXCR, one entry per CDR3 protein. The repertoire holds about 920,000 distinct CDR3 sequences, with 25% to 40% as singletons. No antigen is known for these receptors. The sequencing used cultured CD8+ T cells from PBMCs, collected from culture after CMV antigen stimulation. The receptors were sampled from a human donor in good health (CMV status not recorded). Some clones in this sample may be carry-over from other donors' samples.

This clonotype was detected ten times or more. The chain has TRBV7-6 and TRBJ2-7; 7 bases map to TRBD1. Per the germline V gene, CDR1 is SGHVS and CDR2 is FNYEAQ. CDR3 size: 15 residues. V lost 1 base to trimming and J lost 7 bases; unmatched junction nucleotides: 10. CDR3 sequence (DNA): TGTGCCAGCAGCTTAGAAACAGGGGACATGAAAGAGCAGTACTTC. It translates to CASSLETGDMKEQYF.

This clonotype has a count of ten or more. This sequence joins TRBV7-6 and TRBJ2-2; D unclear. CDR1 and CDR2 from the germline V gene are SGHVS and FNYEAQ. This CDR3 is 15 amino acids long. V gave up 1 base and J gave up 6 bases, with 12 bases separating them. CDR3 amino acids: CASSLDVGSPGELFF. CDR3 in DNA: TGTGCCAGCAGCTTAGACGTGGGGTCCCCCGGGGAGCTGTTTTTT.

This clonotype was picked up a small number of times. Here the CDR3 reads CASSFPTGIGNQPQHF. CDR3 DNA sequence: TGTGCCAGCAGTTTCCCTACAGGGATAGGCAATCAGCCCCAGCATTTT. This chain connects TRBV27 to TRBJ1-5; a possible D gene is TRBD1 (6 bases). Trimming shortened V by 3 bases and J by 2 bases, and 14 bases separated the two germline ends. The germline V gene has CDR1 MNHEY and CDR2 SMNVEV (reference sequence). The CDR3 runs 16 residues.

About this clonotype: At one end the junction does not follow the germline gene, possibly because of a read error. The rearrangement uses TRBV7-6 and TRBJ1-1; D is undetermined. This CDR3 has 15 amino acids. CDR1 is SGHVS, CDR2 FNYEAQ, per germline. The CDR3 DNA reads as TGTGCCAGCAGCTTAGGGCTGTTTGGGAACGCTGAAGCTTTCTTT. Its translation: CASSLGLFGNAEAFF.

The chain carries TRBV20-1 and TRBJ1-5, with a tentative D call TRBD1 (5 bases). Trimming took 1 base from V and 1 from J, leaving 35 bases between them. Germline V gene data show CDR1 as DFQATT and CDR2 as SNEGSKA (reference sequence). This CDR3 has 23 amino acids. CDR3 sequence (DNA): TGCAGTGCTAGAGTTCAAGGTACATGGACCCAGATCGGGGGGGGATACAGCAATCAGCCCCAGCATTTT. It is translated as CSARVQGTWTQIGGGYSNQPQHF.

The V call is TRBV7-9, the J call TRBJ1-1; no clear D. Germline-derived CDR1 and CDR2 are SEHNR and FQNEAQ (reference sequence). The CDR3 consists of 13 residues. V lost 6 bases and J lost 5, with 13 bases in between. The CDR3 DNA reads as TGTGCCAGCAGGACCGGGTTAGCGACTGAAGCTTTCTTT. Residues: CASRTGLATEAFF.

The gene calls are TRBV7-6 and TRBJ1-6; D is uncertain. V lost 5 bases to trimming and J lost 9 bases, with 8 bases between them. Germline V gives CDR1 SGHVS, CDR2 FNYEAQ. The CDR3 runs to 12 residues. The CDR3 DNA is TGTGCCAGCAGCCAGGAAAGTTCACCCCTCCACTTT. Translated, it gives CASSQESSPLHF.

At least ten counts were recorded for this clonotype. V is TRBV7-8 and J is TRBJ1-5, with no clear D. The germline V gene has CDR1 SGHVS and CDR2 FQNEAQ. The CDR3 loop spans 14 amino acids. The V end was cut by 4 bases, the J end by 0 bases, with 7 bases between. The CDR3 DNA reads TGTGCCAGCAGCTCCATAATTAGCAATCAGCCCCAGCATTTT. Its translation is CASSSIISNQPQHF.

The chain couples TRBV19 to TRBJ2-3, with 15 bases matching TRBD2. The trim removed 3 bases at V and 8 bases at J, leaving 12 bases unmatched. This CDR3 is built from 18 residues. Germline V gene data show CDR1 as LNHDA and CDR2 as SQIVND (reference sequence). Here the CDR3 reads CASSILSGTSGGPGTQYF. DNA of the CDR3: TGTGCCAGTAGTATCTTATCCGGGACTAGCGGGGGGCCGGGTACGCAGTATTTT.

Many counts were recorded for this clonotype. The rearrangement links TRBV12-3 or TRBV12-4 to TRBJ2-5, with D unclear. The ends were cut back, 3 bases at V and 7 bases at J, with 12 bases in the middle. The CDR3 contains 13 residues. Here the CDR3 reads CASSFTVEGTQYF. Written as DNA, the CDR3 is TGTGCCAGCAGTTTTACGGTCGAAGGGACCCAGTACTTC.

CDR3 region: CASSIDLETGELFF. The CDR3 DNA sequence: TGTGCCAGTAGTATAGATCTGGAGACCGGGGAGCTGTTTTTT. The V call is TRBV19, the J call TRBJ2-2; D is unclear. The V gene's germline CDR1 is LNHDA and CDR2 SQIVND (reference sequence). The V end lost 0 bases, the J end lost 5 bases, and 7 bases lay between the germline ends. The CDR3 length is 14 residues.

The V and J genes are TRBV12-3 or TRBV12-4 and TRBJ2-3, with D unresolved. The V end was cut by 6 bases, the J end by 11 bases, with 15 bases between. The CDR3 totals 12 residues. CDR3 residues: CASRSSTAEQYF. CDR3 nucleotides: TGTGCCAGCAGATCATCCACGGCGGAGCAGTATTTT.

This clonotype was picked up a small number of times. The J gene is TRBJ1-2, the V gene TRBV7-9; D uncertain. V dropped 5 bases and J dropped 3 bases, with 19 bases sitting between them. CDR1 and CDR2 from the germline V gene are SEHNR and FQNEAQ (reference sequence). There are 16 residues in the CDR3. The CDR3: CASSKVGGSWDYGYTF. The CDR3 DNA sequence: TGTGCCAGCAGCAAGGTGGGCGGATCGTGGGACTATGGCTACACCTTC.

The chain recombines TRBV6-5 with TRBJ2-2; the D gene could be TRBD1 or TRBD2 (5 bases each). Between the trimmed V and J ends, which lost 4 bases and 9 bases, there was a span of 18 bases. CDR1 MNHEY and CDR2 SVGAGI come from the germline V gene. The CDR3 contains 15 residues. CDR3 region: CASSFEPGTLRELFF. CDR3 nucleotides: TGTGCCAGCAGTTTTGAACCCGGGACGTTACGGGAGCTGTTTTTT.

The CDR3 DNA follows: TGTGCCAGCAGCCAAGCCCATCAGGGCTATGGCTACACCTTC. This gives the protein CASSQAHQGYGYTF. J is TRBJ1-2 and V is TRBV14; perhaps TRBD1 as D (5 bases). CDR3 length: 14 amino acids. Germline CDR1 is SGHDN and CDR2 is FVKESK. V was cut by 1 base and J by 4 bases, with 10 bases left in between.

In this sample, this clonotype turned up many times. This rearrangement joins TRBV7-2 to TRBJ2-5; 10 bases are a match to TRBD1. Germline V gene data show CDR1 as SGHTA and CDR2 as FQGNSA. The V segment lost 5 bases and the J segment 1 base; nucleotides outside the gene matches: 7. The CDR3 covers 16 residues. The CDR3 region has the DNA TGTGCCAGCAGCGGGTTTGGGACAGGGGTCCAAGAGACCCAGTACTTC. It codes for CASSGFGTGVQETQYF.

The genes are TRBV6-6 and TRBJ1-5; D is perhaps TRBD1 (6 bases). CDR1 is MNHNY and CDR2 is SVGAGI in the germline V gene (reference sequence). This CDR3 contains 15 residues. Trimming pared 2 bases from V and 6 bases from J, leaving 14 bases between. CDR3 residues: CASSYPGGAGQPQHF. CDR3 DNA sequence: TGTGCCAGCAGTTACCCTGGGGGGGCTGGTCAGCCCCAGCATTTT.

This clonotype was detected a few times. This chain joins TRBV20-1 and TRBJ1-2; D might be TRBD1 (5 bases). This CDR3 region has 13 residues. Germline V gene data show CDR1 as DFQATT and CDR2 as SNEGSKA (reference sequence). V gave up 5 bases and J gave up 7 bases, with 17 bases separating them. CDR3 amino acids: CSARSQGLSGYTF. In DNA, the CDR3 is TGCAGTGCTCGGTCGCAGGGTCTTAGTGGCTACACCTTC.

With regard to this clonotype: One end of the junction does not line up with germline, which may come from a read error. The chain carries TRBV2 and TRBJ1-2; TRBD1 is a possible D gene (5 bases). Germline CDR1 reads SNHLY; CDR2 reads FYNNEI. The CDR3 is made up of 14 amino acids. The CDR3 nucleotides are TGTGTCAGCGAATGGGGCTTCGAGTACTATGGCTACACCTTC. It is translated as CVSEWGFEYYGYTF.

In its sample, this clonotype was seen a few times. V usage is TRBV6-2 or TRBV6-3 and J usage is TRBJ1-2; the D is unclear. CDR1 MNHEY and CDR2 SVGEGT come from the germline V gene. V was clipped by 6 bases and J by 5 bases, with 22 bases between them. The CDR3 is 16 amino acids. CDR3 nucleotides: TGTGCCAGCAGCCTACTCGCCTGGAACTCGCCATATGGCTACACCTTC. It specifies CASSLLAWNSPYGYTF.

This clonotype was counted at least ten times. The chain has TRBV7-2 and TRBJ1-4; D is ambiguous. The CDR3 loop spans 17 amino acids. Germline V CDR1 and CDR2: SGHTA, FQGNSA. Trimming stripped 4 bases from V and 0 bases from J, with 15 bases between. The CDR3 sequence is CASSSRPPQTTNEKLFF. CDR3 nucleotide sequence: TGTGCCAGCAGCTCCCGCCCACCCCAGACAACTAATGAAAAACTGTTTTTT.

This clonotype was found many times. The chain carries TRBV7-2 and TRBJ2-3, with D possibly matching TRBD2 (5 bases). Trimming removed 1 base at V and 2 bases at J, with 16 bases between. This CDR3 region has 17 residues. Germline V gene sequence: CDR1 SGHTA, CDR2 FQGNSA. CDR3 loop: CASSLVGRVPATDTQYF. Here the CDR3 DNA reads TGTGCCAGCAGCTTAGTAGGGCGGGTCCCGGCCACAGATACGCAGTATTTT.

This clonotype has ten or more counts. The V call is TRBV6-5, the J call TRBJ2-5, with 8 bases matching TRBD1. V shed 2 bases and J 0 bases; nucleotides not matched to a gene: 8. CDR3 length: 17 amino acids. Germline lookup yields CDR1 MNHEY and CDR2 SVGAGI. Here the CDR3 DNA reads TGTGCCAGCAGTTACCGTGACAGGGGCCGGTACCAAGAGACCCAGTACTTC. Protein: CASSYRDRGRYQETQYF.